Presented here are 5 T cell receptor beta chains from one specimen sequenced in a study of blood T cell repertoires in COVID-19. Sequencing was performed with immunoSEQ multiplex PCR; in TCRdb, only in-frame clones are kept and a portion is missing. In the table there are around 130,000 clones, 77% of which are singletons. Specimen: peripheral blood. Receptors originate from an elderly man with acute or convalescent COVID-19.

A single count supports this clone. The chain combines TRBV28 with TRBJ1-2; D remains ambiguous. V lost 3 bases and J lost 2, with 10 bases in between. The CDR3 is made up of 14 amino acids. Germline CDR1 is MDHEN and CDR2 is SYDVKM. The CDR3: CASSLRRSNYGYTF. CDR3 nucleotide sequence: TGTGCCAGCAGTTTGCGGCGGTCCAACTATGGCTACACCTTC.

This chain uses TRBV9 with TRBJ1-6, with TRBD1 matching over 7 bases. The CDR3 contains 15 residues. Germline loops: CDR1 SGDLS, CDR2 YYNGEE. Losses at the gene ends were 4 bases for V and 10 bases for J; bases not matched to a gene: 11. The CDR3 coding sequence is TGTGCCAGCAGCCCGAGGGGGCACCGTAACTCACCCCTCCACTTT. The encoded protein is CASSPRGHRNSPLHF. Complete variable domain (other parts from reference TRBV9 and TRBJ1-6): DSGVTQTPKHLITATGQRVTLRCSPRSGDLSVYWYQQSLDQGLQFLIQYYNGEERAKGNILERFSAQQFPDLHSELNLSSLELGDSALYFCASSPRGHRNSPLHFGNGTRLTVT.

The chain combines TRBV18 with TRBJ1-5; 8 positions agree with TRBD1. The trim removed 6 bases at V and 5 bases at J, leaving 3 bases unmatched. CDR3 length: 13 amino acids. In germline, CDR1 is KGHSH, CDR2 LQKENI. Here the CDR3 reads CASSRGLDQPQHF. In DNA, the CDR3 is TGTGCCAGCTCCAGGGGGCTGGATCAGCCCCAGCATTTT. Variable domain in full (rest from reference TRBV18 and TRBJ1-5): NAGVMQNPRHLVRRRGQEARLRCSPMKGHSHVYWYRQLPEEGLKFMVYLQKENIIDESGMPKERFSAEFPKEGPSILRIQQVVRGDSAAYFCASSRGLDQPQHFGDGTRLSIL.

This chain joins TRBV4-1 and TRBJ1-4, with a tentative D call TRBD1 (5 bases). The germline V and J ends were trimmed by 1 base and 6 bases, with 12 bases remaining between them. The CDR3 is 15 amino acids. Germline assignment: CDR1 MGHRA and CDR2 YSYEKL. The CDR3 region has the DNA TGCGCCAGCAGCCAAGTTGCAGGGCCTTATGAAAAACTGTTTTTT. Translated: CASSQVAGPYEKLFF.

The chain couples TRBV29-1 to TRBJ1-1; 10 bases fit TRBD1. This CDR3 has 13 amino acids. Germline assignment: CDR1 SQVTM and CDR2 ANQGSEA. V was clipped by 7 bases and J by 1 base; unmatched bases: 3. The CDR3 here is CSARQGANTEAFF. CDR3 nucleotide sequence: TGCAGCGCCAGACAGGGGGCGAACACTGAAGCTTTCTTT.